These T cell receptor beta chains were read from a single sample in a study of blood T cell repertoires in COVID-19. The table came from immunoSEQ multiplex PCR; TCRdb's copy has only in-frame clones and leaves some out. The sample includes 120,000 to 150,000 clones, over 75% of them seen just once. Sequences were obtained from peripheral blood. The receptor set was obtained from a man aged 60 to 75 with active or convalescent COVID-19. The CDR3 runs from the conserved cysteine through the conserved F or W. A D gene is named only where the DNA matches it firmly. A clone size is listed for some rows: how often the clone was seen (once, few, many), or a class if it is expanded.

j_call: TRBJ1-2; d_call: .; v_call: TRBV28; clone_size: .; cdr3_aa: CASSDPGPQGHGYTF; cdr3_nt: TGTGCCAGCAGCGATCCGGGCCCGCAGGGTCATGGCTACACCTTC
j_call: TRBJ2-2; d_call: TRBD2; v_call: TRBV19; clone_size: .; cdr3_aa: CASKREGANTGELFF; cdr3_nt: TGTGCCAGTAAAAGGGAGGGAGCGAACACCGGGGAGCTGTTTTTT
j_call: TRBJ1-1; d_call: TRBD1; v_call: TRBV14; clone_size: .; cdr3_aa: CASSQLQGMGGEAFF; cdr3_nt: TGTGCCAGCAGCCAGCTACAGGGGATGGGCGGTGAAGCTTTCTTT
j_call: TRBJ1-4; d_call: .; v_call: TRBV3-1/TRBV3-2; clone_size: .; cdr3_aa: CASSDRDKGEKLFF; cdr3_nt: TGTGCCAGCAGCGACCGGGACAAGGGTGAAAAACTGTTTTTT
j_call: TRBJ2-2; d_call: .; v_call: TRBV28; clone_size: .; cdr3_aa: CASSFYRGGTGELFF; cdr3_nt: TGTGCCAGCAGTTTTTACAGGGGGGGGACCGGGGAGCTGTTTTTT
j_call: TRBJ1-4; d_call: TRBD1; v_call: TRBV20-1; clone_size: .; cdr3_aa: CSAGTGTVKPF; cdr3_nt: TGCAGTGCCGGAACCGGGACAGTTAAACCATTT
j_call: TRBJ1-3; d_call: .; v_call: TRBV11-2; clone_size: .; cdr3_aa: CASSSDFSGNTIYF; cdr3_nt: TGTGCCAGCAGCTCAGACTTCTCTGGAAACACCATATATTTT
j_call: TRBJ2-2; d_call: TRBD2; v_call: TRBV7-6; clone_size: .; cdr3_aa: CASSLVGTSGSGNTGELFF; cdr3_nt: TGTGCCAGCAGCTTAGTAGGGACTAGCGGGAGTGGGAACACCGGGGAGCTGTTTTTT
j_call: TRBJ2-3; d_call: TRBD2; v_call: TRBV4-1; clone_size: .; cdr3_aa: CASSRVGGGRRGYTQYF; cdr3_nt: TGCGCCAGCAGCCGTGTAGGTGGCGGGAGAAGGGGATATACGCAGTATTTT
j_call: TRBJ2-5; d_call: .; v_call: TRBV24-1; clone_size: .; cdr3_aa: CATSDGRRTQYF; cdr3_nt: TGTGCCACCAGTGATGGGAGGAGGACCCAGTACTTC
j_call: TRBJ1-1; d_call: .; v_call: TRBV28; clone_size: once; cdr3_aa: CASRRGTEAFF; cdr3_nt: TGTGCCAGCAGACGGGGCACTGAAGCTTTCTTT
j_call: TRBJ2-1; d_call: .; v_call: TRBV9; clone_size: .; cdr3_aa: CASSVEPRSYNEQFF; cdr3_nt: TGTGCCAGCAGCGTAGAGCCCCGCTCCTACAATGAGCAGTTCTTC
j_call: TRBJ1-5; d_call: TRBD1; v_call: TRBV28; clone_size: .; cdr3_aa: CASSFGTGWEQPQHF; cdr3_nt: TGTGCCAGCAGTTTTGGGACAGGGTGGGAACAGCCCCAGCATTTT
j_call: TRBJ2-6; d_call: .; v_call: TRBV6-5; clone_size: .; cdr3_aa: CASGDRAGANVLTF; cdr3_nt: TGTGCTTCGGGGGATCGGGCTGGGGCCAACGTCCTGACTTTC
j_call: TRBJ1-2; d_call: .; v_call: TRBV5-1; clone_size: once; cdr3_aa: CASSSTNHGYTF; cdr3_nt: TGCGCCAGCAGCTCTACTAACCATGGCTACACCTTC
j_call: TRBJ1-2; d_call: .; v_call: TRBV7-9; clone_size: .; cdr3_aa: CASSLMRVRGYGYTF; cdr3_nt: TGTGCCAGCAGCTTAATGAGGGTACGAGGCTATGGCTACACCTTC
j_call: TRBJ2-1; d_call: TRBD2; v_call: TRBV19; clone_size: .; cdr3_aa: CASSLFSGVDNEQFF; cdr3_nt: TGTGCCAGTAGCCTCTTTAGCGGGGTGGACAATGAGCAGTTCTTC
j_call: TRBJ2-5; d_call: .; v_call: TRBV2; clone_size: .; cdr3_aa: CASSLRGETQYF; cdr3_nt: TGTGCCAGCAGTCTCAGGGGAGAGACCCAGTACTTC
j_call: TRBJ1-3; d_call: .; v_call: TRBV14; clone_size: .; cdr3_aa: CASSQSRNTIYF; cdr3_nt: TGTGCCAGCAGCCAAAGCCGAAACACCATATATTTT
j_call: TRBJ2-5; d_call: TRBD2; v_call: TRBV29-1; clone_size: .; cdr3_aa: CSVPRLAGIQETQYF; cdr3_nt: TGCAGCGTACCGCGACTAGCGGGGATCCAAGAGACCCAGTACTTC
j_call: TRBJ1-1; d_call: TRBD1; v_call: TRBV2; clone_size: .; cdr3_aa: CASTRTGRGGEAFF; cdr3_nt: TGTGCCAGCACACGGACAGGGAGAGGGGGTGAAGCTTTCTTT
j_call: TRBJ2-7; d_call: .; v_call: TRBV5-8; clone_size: .; cdr3_aa: CASSSGQFYEQYF; cdr3_nt: TGTGCCAGCAGCTCTGGACAGTTTTACGAGCAGTACTTC
j_call: TRBJ1-5; d_call: TRBD1; v_call: TRBV9; clone_size: .; cdr3_aa: CASSAPGQGALGNQPQHF; cdr3_nt: TGTGCCAGCAGCGCCCCGGGACAGGGGGCTCTGGGCAATCAGCCCCAGCATTTT
j_call: TRBJ2-7; d_call: .; v_call: TRBV11-3; clone_size: .; cdr3_aa: CASSPNRASYEQYF; cdr3_nt: TGTGCCAGCAGCCCAAACAGGGCCTCCTACGAGCAGTACTTC
j_call: TRBJ2-1; d_call: TRBD1; v_call: TRBV29-1; clone_size: .; cdr3_aa: CSHRQGAEGEQFF; cdr3_nt: TGCAGCCATCGACAGGGGGCCGAAGGTGAGCAGTTCTTC
j_call: TRBJ1-1; d_call: TRBD1; v_call: TRBV18; clone_size: .; cdr3_aa: CASSPMAGQENTEAFF; cdr3_nt: TGTGCCAGCTCACCCATGGCCGGACAGGAGAACACTGAAGCTTTCTTT
j_call: TRBJ1-1; d_call: TRBD1; v_call: TRBV2; clone_size: .; cdr3_aa: CASSEARGALATEAFF; cdr3_nt: TGTGCCAGCAGTGAAGCCAGGGGGGCCTTAGCCACTGAAGCTTTCTTT
j_call: TRBJ2-7; d_call: .; v_call: TRBV5-4; clone_size: .; cdr3_aa: CASSNSYEQYF; cdr3_nt: TGTGCCAGCAGCAACAGCTACGAGCAGTACTTC
j_call: TRBJ2-5; d_call: TRBD1; v_call: TRBV18; clone_size: once; cdr3_aa: CASSQQQGWETQYF; cdr3_nt: TGTGCCAGCTCACAGCAACAGGGGTGGGAGACCCAGTACTTC
j_call: TRBJ1-1; d_call: .; v_call: TRBV2; clone_size: .; cdr3_aa: CASRTETVNTEAFF; cdr3_nt: TGTGCCAGCAGGACCGAGACTGTGAACACTGAAGCTTTCTTT
j_call: TRBJ2-2; d_call: .; v_call: TRBV7-3; clone_size: few; cdr3_aa: CASSSSRTGELFF; cdr3_nt: TGTGCCAGCAGCTCCTCTCGGACCGGGGAGCTGTTTTTT
j_call: TRBJ2-3; d_call: TRBD2; v_call: TRBV7-3; clone_size: .; cdr3_aa: CASSIGLAGADTQYF; cdr3_nt: TGTGCCAGCAGCATCGGACTAGCGGGGGCAGATACGCAGTATTTT
j_call: TRBJ2-7; d_call: TRBD1; v_call: TRBV7-8; clone_size: .; cdr3_aa: CASSLVQGGQYF; cdr3_nt: TGTGCCAGCAGTTTAGTACAGGGGGGGCAGTACTTC
j_call: TRBJ2-7; d_call: TRBD2; v_call: TRBV10-3; clone_size: .; cdr3_aa: CAISEGEASGSYEQYF; cdr3_nt: TGTGCCATCAGTGAGGGAGAGGCTAGCGGCTCCTACGAGCAGTACTTC
j_call: TRBJ2-3; d_call: .; v_call: TRBV7-9; clone_size: .; cdr3_aa: CAGGQGADTQYF; cdr3_nt: TGTGCCGGGGGGCAGGGGGCAGATACGCAGTATTTT